The entry below gives a single T cell receptor (beta chain) sequence along with its context. The antigen remains undetermined. Measured with immunoSEQ multiplex PCR; TCRdb has only the in-frame clones, and not every one. The table has some 120,000 clones, around 89% seen once. Trimming at V came to 4 bases and at J to 4 bases, leaving 3 bases not matched to a gene. Germline loops: CDR1 GTSNPN, CDR2 SVGIG (reference sequence). The CDR3 is made up of 13 amino acids. This specimen belongs to a study of T cell responses to AZD1222 COVID-19 vaccine. Notes on the study in general: Among vaccine-associated CD4 TCRs, coverage spanned spike, with dominance at 160-218 and 743-854. Nearly half of the spike-specific TCRs reportedly recognize variant regions that carry no mutations. Repertoires in all cases were sampled only once the peak T cell response had passed.

This sequence originates from an adult in good health. Sequencing was performed on peripheral blood, taken on day 0 of MenACWY control vaccination. This chain joins TRBV30 and TRBJ2-5; 10 nucleotides line up with TRBD2. CDR3 sequence (DNA): TGTGCCTGGAAAGCGGGAGGGGGAGAGACCCAGTACTTC. It encodes CAWKAGGGETQYF.